These 25 T cell receptor beta chains share one sample of origin, sequenced in a study of shared clonotypes between healthy human individuals. Assay used: immunoSEQ multiplex PCR; TCRdb lists only in-frame clones, some missing. The repertoire holds roughly 2.1 million clones, with 85% to 95% as singletons. Selected positively for CCR7 and CD45RO-negative, naive CD8 cells excluded terminally differentiated effector memory CD45RA+ cells. Sequencing was carried out using naive CD8+ T cells from PBMCs. All receptors come from a man in his late teens or twenties in good health. Some clones in this sample may be carry-over from other donors' samples.

The chain recombines TRBV12-5 with TRBJ1-1; 7 nucleotides line up with TRBD1. The CDR3 is 22 residues long. V lost 0 bases to trimming and J lost 0 bases; unmatched junction nucleotides: 22. The germline V gene has CDR1 LGHNT and CDR2 FRNRAP. The CDR3 sequence is CASGLVPISDRNIAKMNTEAFF. DNA of the CDR3: TGTGCTAGTGGTTTGGTACCGATCTCGGACAGGAACATTGCTAAGATGAACACTGAAGCTTTCTTT.

The rearrangement links TRBV6-6 to TRBJ1-3; D is unclear. This CDR3 contains 14 residues. V shed 2 bases and J shed 3 bases, with 8 bases lying between them. Germline V gives CDR1 MNHNY, CDR2 SVGAGI (reference sequence). For the CDR3, the DNA is TGTGCCAGCAGTTACACCGATATTGGAAACACCATATATTTT. Its translation: CASSYTDIGNTIYF.

The chain recombines TRBV2 with TRBJ2-1; no reliable D call. The germline gives CDR1 SNHLY, CDR2 FYNNEI. V lost 4 bases and J lost 0, with 10 bases in between. The CDR3 consists of 15 residues. As DNA, the CDR3 is TGTGCCAGCAGTGGGCGTCCGAGCTCCTACAATGAGCAGTTCTTC. Its protein is CASSGRPSSYNEQFF.

V usage is TRBV11-2 and J usage is TRBJ1-5; D may be TRBD1 (5 bases). V dropped 5 bases and J dropped 3 bases, with 11 bases sitting between them. Germline V gene data show CDR1 as SGHAT and CDR2 as FQNNGV. The CDR3 spans 14 residues. This CDR3 reads CASSPGGTNQPQHF. The CDR3 coding sequence is TGTGCCAGCAGCCCAGGTGGGACCAATCAGCCCCAGCATTTT. Full variable domain (remainder filled in from reference TRBV11-2 and TRBJ1-5): EAGVAQSPRYKIIEKRQSVAFWCNPISGHATLYWYQQILGQGPKLLIQFQNNGVVDDSQLPKDRFSAERLKGVDSTLKIQPAKLEDSAVYLCASSPGGTNQPQHFGDGTRLSIL.

The J gene is TRBJ2-7, the V gene TRBV27, with TRBD1 matching over 11 bases. CDR1 is MNHEY and CDR2 is SMNVEV in the germline V gene (reference sequence). The CDR3 length is 15 residues. V lost 4 bases and J lost 5; bases outside the gene matches: 7. The CDR3 is CASSSLRDRGDEQYF. The CDR3 bases are TGTGCCAGCAGTTCCTTACGGGACAGGGGGGACGAGCAGTACTTC.

The rearrangement links TRBV5-1 to TRBJ2-7, with D possibly matching TRBD1 (6 bases). There are 16 residues in the CDR3. The germline CDR1 and CDR2 sequences are SGHRS and YFSETQ. V lost 4 bases and J 1 base, leaving 18 bases between the germline ends. CDR3 nucleotides: TGCGCCAGCAGCCCGACAGGTATATCAATTTCCTACGAGCAGTACTTC. It codes for CASSPTGISISYEQYF.

The chain links TRBV28 to TRBJ2-7, with 9 nucleotides matching TRBD1. J was trimmed by 4 bases and V by 6 bases; bases with no gene match: 10. This CDR3 spans 15 amino acids. Germline V gene lookup returns CDR1 MDHEN and CDR2 SYDVKM. The CDR3 DNA is TGTGCCAGCAGGGACACGGGACAGGGCCTATACGAGCAGTACTTC. It codes for CASRDTGQGLYEQYF.

This clone was counted once. The chain has TRBV10-3 and TRBJ2-7; 7 bases map to TRBD1. Germline values: CDR1 ENHRY, CDR2 SYGVKD. J lost 4 bases, V lost 7 bases, and 10 bases had no gene match. The CDR3 has 14 residues. CDR3 residues: CAITPDRSEYEQYF. CDR3 DNA sequence: TGTGCCATCACCCCGGACAGGTCTGAATACGAGCAGTACTTC.

The chain has TRBV9 and TRBJ2-1; 7 bases agree with TRBD2. Germline lookup yields CDR1 SGDLS and CDR2 YYNGEE. The trim removed 0 bases at V and 4 bases at J, leaving 7 bases unmatched. The CDR3 spans 16 residues. CDR3 DNA: TGTGCCAGCAGCGTAGAGGCGGGAGCGGGATACAATGAGCAGTTCTTC. The encoded protein is CASSVEAGAGYNEQFF.

The CDR3 protein is CASSAVLAKNIQYF. DNA of the CDR3: TGTGCCAGCAGCGCCGTCTTAGCCAAAAACATTCAGTACTTC. The chain links TRBV25-1 to TRBJ2-4; D gene unclear. The germline V gene has CDR1 MGHDK and CDR2 SYGVNS. This CDR3 is built from 14 residues. Trimming removed 6 bases at V and 0 bases at J, with 9 bases between.

The chain uses TRBV6-4 and TRBJ2-7; no clear D. The CDR3 is made up of 13 amino acids. CDR1 and CDR2 from the germline V gene are MRHNA and SNTAGT. V was pared by 8 bases and J by 1 base, with 12 bases between. CDR3 sequence: CASPLRTSYEQYF. The CDR3 DNA reads TGTGCCAGCCCCCTCAGGACGTCCTACGAGCAGTACTTC.

The rearrangement joins TRBV7-9 to TRBJ1-1; D remains unclear. CDR1 and CDR2 (germline): SEHNR, FQNEAQ (reference sequence). The CDR3 contains 14 residues. The ends were cut back, 5 bases at V and 3 bases at J, with 13 bases in the middle. For the CDR3, the DNA is TGTGCCAGCAGCCCCTATTCCGGTGACACTGAAGCTTTCTTT. Its translation: CASSPYSGDTEAFF. The full variable domain, in which reference TRBV7-9 and TRBJ1-1 provide the parts outside the CDR3, is DTGVSQNPRHKITKRGQNVTFRCDPISEHNRLYWYRQTLGQGPEFLTYFQNEAQLEKSRLLSDRFSAERPKGSFSTLEIQRTEQGDSAMYLCASSPYSGDTEAFFGQGTRLTVV.

This chain uses TRBV12-5 with TRBJ2-1; 8 bases align to TRBD2. The CDR3 has 15 amino acids. Per germline, CDR1 LGHNT and CDR2 FRNRAP. V lost 0 bases and J lost 7; bases outside the gene matches: 5. CDR3 coding DNA: TGTGCTAGTGGTTTGGTAGGGGCTAGCGGGAATGAGCAGTTCTTC. As protein: CASGLVGASGNEQFF.

CDR3 region: CASSSRPGGETQYF. The CDR3, as DNA: TGTGCCAGCAGCTCCCGCCCGGGAGGAGAGACCCAGTACTTC. The rearrangement joins TRBV7-2 to TRBJ2-5, with TRBD2 matching 7 bases. Germline V gene data show CDR1 as SGHTA and CDR2 as FQGNSA. V was clipped by 4 bases and J by 4 bases; unmatched bases: 6. The CDR3 sequence is 14 residues long.

The chain carries TRBV14 and TRBJ2-3, with unresolved D. CDR3 length: 14 residues. Trimming removed 2 bases at V and 3 bases at J, with 9 bases between. Germline-derived CDR1 and CDR2 are SGHDN and FVKESK. The CDR3 protein is CASSQSAITDTQYF. Here the CDR3 DNA reads TGTGCCAGCAGCCAATCGGCGATTACAGATACGCAGTATTTT.

The V call is TRBV7-6, the J call TRBJ2-1; 12 nucleotides align to TRBD2. This CDR3 comprises 16 residues. CDR1 and CDR2 (germline): SGHVS, FNYEAQ. The J segment lost 8 bases and the V segment lost 2 bases, leaving 7 bases of the junction unmatched. CDR3 protein: CASSLSGLAGMYEQFF. CDR3 nucleotides: TGTGCCAGCAGCTTAAGCGGACTAGCGGGAATGTATGAGCAGTTCTTC.

This clone has a handful of counts. V and J are TRBV9 and TRBJ1-1; D ambiguous. The CDR3 sequence is 11 residues long. The germline gives CDR1 SGDLS, CDR2 YYNGEE. V gave up 4 bases and J gave up 8 bases, with 9 bases separating them. The CDR3 bases are TGTGCCAGCAGCCGCGGGAGAGAAGCTTTCTTT. It translates to CASSRGREAFF.

The chain couples TRBV29-1 to TRBJ2-3; D is perhaps TRBD2 (6 bases). There are 15 residues in the CDR3. The V end lost 2 bases, the J end lost 2 bases, and 14 bases lay between the germline ends. Germline V lookup: CDR1 SQVTM, CDR2 ANQGSEA. CDR3 loop: CSVEWTTSDTDTQYF. Here the CDR3 DNA reads TGCAGCGTTGAATGGACTACGTCGGACACAGATACGCAGTATTTT.

The V and J genes are TRBV9 and TRBJ2-7, with D perhaps being TRBD1 or TRBD2 (5 bases each). The CDR3 totals 13 residues. The V end lost 3 bases, the J end lost 5 bases, and 12 bases lay between the germline ends. Germline lookup yields CDR1 SGDLS and CDR2 YYNGEE. In nucleotides, the CDR3 is TGTGCCAGCAGCGGGGGACCCGCCCACGAGCAGTACTTC. Translating gives CASSGGPAHEQYF.

This rearrangement joins TRBV7-9 to TRBJ1-4; 7 bases align to TRBD1. Germline V gene sequence: CDR1 SEHNR, CDR2 FQNEAQ (reference sequence). This CDR3 has 12 residues. Trimming removed 4 bases from V and 14 bases from J; junction bases left unmatched: 7. The CDR3 DNA reads as TGTGCCAGCAGCTCCCGGGACAGAGGGCTGTTTTTT. Protein sequence: CASSSRDRGLFF.

This clone occurred once. J is TRBJ2-7 and V is TRBV5-1; TRBD1 is a possible D gene (6 bases). This CDR3 is 14 amino acids long. The V gene's germline CDR1 is SGHRS and CDR2 YFSETQ. Trimming left V 4 bases short and J 3 bases short, with 14 bases between. The CDR3 bases are TGCGCCAGCAGCAAGCCGGACAGCGGCTACGAGCAGTACTTC. It is translated as CASSKPDSGYEQYF.

This clone was detected only once. This sequence joins TRBV6-1 and TRBJ2-2; TRBD2 agrees at 11 bases. The germline gives CDR1 MNHNS, CDR2 SASEGT. The length of the CDR3 is 18 residues. Trimming removed 3 bases from V and 3 bases from J; junction bases left unmatched: 9. The CDR3 coding sequence is TGTGCCAGCAGTGATAGCTCGACTAGCGGGATGTACACCGGGGAGCTGTTTTTT. Protein product: CASSDSSTSGMYTGELFF.

V is TRBV11-2 and J is TRBJ1-1; D might be TRBD1 (5 bases). The CDR3 is 13 residues long. Trimming took 3 bases from V and 5 from J, leaving 10 bases between them. Germline assignment: CDR1 SGHAT and CDR2 FQNNGV. The CDR3 region is CASSLMGGTEAFF. The CDR3 nucleotides read TGTGCCAGCAGCTTGATGGGGGGTACTGAAGCTTTCTTT.

The chain uses TRBV11-1 and TRBJ2-7; 8 positions agree with TRBD2. CDR1 and CDR2 from the germline V gene are SGHAT and FQDESV (reference sequence). After removal of 1 base from V and 1 base from J, the junction contained 9 bases not matched to a gene. This CDR3 region has 17 residues. The CDR3 nucleotides read TGTGCCAGCAGCTTAGTAGTCGTTAGCGGGACGTCCTACGAGCAGTACTTC. The encoded protein is CASSLVVVSGTSYEQYF.

The chain uses TRBV2 and TRBJ2-2; 8 bases match TRBD1. J gave up 6 bases and V 10 bases, and 7 bases lay outside the gene matches. CDR3 length equals 13 residues. In germline, CDR1 is SNHLY, CDR2 FYNNEI. The CDR3 DNA sequence: TGTGCCAAGAGGACAGGGTGGTCCGGGGAGCTGTTTTTT. It is translated as CAKRTGWSGELFF.